A single sample gave rise to the 8 T cell receptor beta chains below, sequenced in a study of T cells in Graves' hyperthyroidism and ophthalmopathy (dated by TCRdb to about 2019). The receptor library was made with multiplex PCR. Instrument on record: Illumina HiSeq 2000. The TCR beta CDR3 regions were amplified from the RNA transcripts. For the first round of RT-PCR on the TCR CDR3, the HTBI primer set was used together with the Qiagen OneStep RT-PCR kit. TCRdb passed the public sequencing reads through fastp at Q25 and MiXCR, retaining productive beta sequences. Rows with a matching CDR3 protein are joined into one entry that keeps the most common DNA and genes. A total of 350,000 or so distinct CDR3 sequences appear in this sample, 15% to 20% of them only once. Together, the top ten hold 15% to 17% of the sample. The specimen was blood. These receptors originate from a middle-aged woman with Graves' ophthalmopathy.

This clonotype occurred once. Possible read error: a much larger clone is one base away. The V call is TRBV5-1, the J call TRBJ1-1; D is perhaps TRBD1 (5 bases). The germline gives CDR1 SGHRS, CDR2 YFSETQ. This CDR3 contains 17 residues. The CDR3 DNA sequence: TGCGCCAGCAGCTTGGGGGGACTGACGAAAATGAACACTGAAGCTCTCTTT. Translation gives CASSLGGLTKMNTEALF.

Many counts were recorded for this clonotype. This chain joins TRBV12-3 or TRBV12-4 and TRBJ2-7; D is undetermined. This CDR3 has 13 amino acids. V dropped 6 bases and J dropped 1 base, with 10 bases sitting between them. The CDR3 spells CASSPTKSYEQYF. The CDR3 coding sequence is TGTGCCAGCAGCCCCACAAAGTCCTACGAGCAGTACTTC.

This clonotype was seen many times. The chain is built from TRBV12-3 or TRBV12-4 and TRBJ2-7, with 11 bases matching TRBD2. Trimming removed 1 base from V and 3 bases from J; junction bases left unmatched: 17. The CDR3 extends over 20 amino acids. The CDR3 sequence: CASSLGGGDYSGRGSYEQYF. For the CDR3, the DNA is TGTGCCAGCAGTTTAGGGGGGGGAGACTATAGCGGGAGGGGCAGCTACGAGCAGTACTTC.

This clonotype appeared many times. The V gene is TRBV12-3 or TRBV12-4, the J gene TRBJ1-2; D perhaps matches TRBD1 (5 bases). V was pared by 5 bases and J by 5 bases, with 12 bases between. The CDR3 contains 13 residues. The CDR3 coding sequence is TGTGCCAGCAGTCCGAAACAGGAGTATGGCTACACCTTC. This translates into CASSPKQEYGYTF.

This clonotype was recorded many times. The chain couples TRBV7-6 to TRBJ2-5, with a weak D call TRBD2 (6 bases). The CDR3 loop spans 15 amino acids. V was cut by 0 bases and J by 2 bases, with 10 bases left in between. CDR1 and CDR2 from the germline V gene are SGHVS and FNYEAQ. The CDR3 DNA is TGTGCCAGCAGCTTAGCGGCGGGAACGCAAGAGACCCAGTACTTC. Its translation is CASSLAAGTQETQYF.

This clonotype appeared many times. The chain has TRBV19 and TRBJ2-4, with D perhaps assigned TRBD1 or TRBD2 (6 bases each). The V gene's germline CDR1 is LNHDA and CDR2 SQIVND (reference sequence). The CDR3 sequence is 17 residues long. The V gene lost 6 bases and the J gene lost 0 bases, with 18 bases spanning the gap. The CDR3 protein is CASRRVGGAGAKNIQYF. The CDR3 nucleotides are TGTGCCAGTAGAAGGGTGGGGGGCGCCGGAGCCAAAAACATTCAGTACTTC. The full variable domain, with the rest looked up from reference TRBV19 and TRBJ2-4, is DGGITQSPKYLFRKEGQNVTLSCEQNLNHDAMYWYRQDPGQGLRLIYYSQIVNDFQKGDIAEGYSVSREKKESFPLTVTSAQKNPTAFYLCASRRVGGAGAKNIQYFGAGTRLSVL.

This clonotype was seen at least ten times. J is TRBJ1-1 and V is TRBV7-9; the D is unclear. Trimming stripped 5 bases from V and 0 bases from J, with 10 bases between. CDR3 length equals 14 residues. The V gene's germline CDR1 is SEHNR and CDR2 FQNEAQ (reference sequence). The CDR3 here is CASSPTLMNTEAFF. The CDR3 nucleotides read TGTGCCAGCAGCCCCACACTCATGAACACTGAAGCTTTCTTT. The whole variable domain, remainder taken from reference TRBV7-9 and TRBJ1-1, is DTGVSQNPRHKITKRGQNVTFRCDPISEHNRLYWYRQTLGQGPEFLTYFQNEAQLEKSRLLSDRFSAERPKGSFSTLEIQRTEQGDSAMYLCASSPTLMNTEAFFGQGTRLTVV.

This clonotype has only a few counts. The chain links TRBV3-1 to TRBJ2-5; 8 bases are a match to TRBD2. Germline assignment: CDR1 LGHDT and CDR2 YNNKEL (reference sequence). V shed 6 bases and J 1 base; nucleotides not matched to a gene: 10. The CDR3 loop spans 16 amino acids. The CDR3 is CASSRRTSGGQETQYF. The CDR3 DNA is TGTGCCAGCAGTAGAAGAACTAGCGGAGGCCAAGAGACCCAGTACTTC.